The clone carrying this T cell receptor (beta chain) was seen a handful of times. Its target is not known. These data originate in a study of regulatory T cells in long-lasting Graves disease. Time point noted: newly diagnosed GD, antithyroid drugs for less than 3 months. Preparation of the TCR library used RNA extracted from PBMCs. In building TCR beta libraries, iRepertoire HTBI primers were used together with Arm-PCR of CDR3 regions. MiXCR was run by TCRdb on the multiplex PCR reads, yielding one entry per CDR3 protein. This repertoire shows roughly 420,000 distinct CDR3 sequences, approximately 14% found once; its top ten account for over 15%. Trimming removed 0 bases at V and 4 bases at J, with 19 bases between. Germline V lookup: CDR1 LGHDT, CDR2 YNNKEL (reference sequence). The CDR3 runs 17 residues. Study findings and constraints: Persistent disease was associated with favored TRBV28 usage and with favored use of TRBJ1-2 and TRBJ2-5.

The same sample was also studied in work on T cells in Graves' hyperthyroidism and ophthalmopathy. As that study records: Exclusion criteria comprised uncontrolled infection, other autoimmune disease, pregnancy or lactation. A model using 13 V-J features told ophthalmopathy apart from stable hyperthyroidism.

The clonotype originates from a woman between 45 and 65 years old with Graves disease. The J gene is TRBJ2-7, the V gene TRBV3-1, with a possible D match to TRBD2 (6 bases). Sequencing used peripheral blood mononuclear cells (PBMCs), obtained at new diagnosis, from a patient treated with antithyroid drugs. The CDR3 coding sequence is TGTGCCAGCAGCCAAGAGACTAGTCCGGCGACTAGTTACGAGCAGTACTTC. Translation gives CASSQETSPATSYEQYF.